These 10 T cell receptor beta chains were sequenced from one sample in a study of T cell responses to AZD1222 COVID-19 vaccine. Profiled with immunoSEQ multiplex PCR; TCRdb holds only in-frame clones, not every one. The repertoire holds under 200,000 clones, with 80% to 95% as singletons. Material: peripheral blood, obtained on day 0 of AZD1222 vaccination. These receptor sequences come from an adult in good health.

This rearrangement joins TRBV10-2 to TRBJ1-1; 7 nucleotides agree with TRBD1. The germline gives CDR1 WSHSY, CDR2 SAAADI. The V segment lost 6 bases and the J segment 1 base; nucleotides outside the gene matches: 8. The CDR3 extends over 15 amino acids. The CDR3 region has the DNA TGCGCCAGCAGGTTCACTGGGACAGAGAACACTGAAGCTTTCTTT. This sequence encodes CASRFTGTENTEAFF.

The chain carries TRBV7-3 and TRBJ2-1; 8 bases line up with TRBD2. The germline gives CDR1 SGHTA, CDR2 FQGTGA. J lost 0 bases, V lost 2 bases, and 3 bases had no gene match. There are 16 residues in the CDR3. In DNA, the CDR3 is TGTGCCAGCAGCTTATCCAGCGGGAGCTCCTACAATGAGCAGTTCTTC. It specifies CASSLSSGSSYNEQFF.

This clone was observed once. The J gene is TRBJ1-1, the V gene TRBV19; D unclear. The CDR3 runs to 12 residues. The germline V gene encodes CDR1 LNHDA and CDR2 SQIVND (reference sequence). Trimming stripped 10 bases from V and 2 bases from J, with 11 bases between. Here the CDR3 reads CATRGLNTEAFF. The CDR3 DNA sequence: TGTGCCACCCGAGGACTTAACACTGAAGCTTTCTTT.

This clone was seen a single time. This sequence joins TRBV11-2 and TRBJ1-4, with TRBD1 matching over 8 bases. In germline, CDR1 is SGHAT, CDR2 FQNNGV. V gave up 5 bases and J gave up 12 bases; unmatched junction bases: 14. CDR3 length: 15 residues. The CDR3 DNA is TGTGCCAGCAGCCACCTGGGGACAGGATCTAAGGAACTGTTTTTT. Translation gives CASSHLGTGSKELFF.

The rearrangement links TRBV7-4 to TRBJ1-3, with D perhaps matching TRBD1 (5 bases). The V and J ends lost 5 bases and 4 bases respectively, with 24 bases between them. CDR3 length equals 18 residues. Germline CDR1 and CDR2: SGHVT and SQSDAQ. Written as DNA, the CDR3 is TGTGCCAGCAGCCTGCGGCACTACAGGCATGGGGCCGGAAACACCATATATTTT. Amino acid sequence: CASSLRHYRHGAGNTIYF.

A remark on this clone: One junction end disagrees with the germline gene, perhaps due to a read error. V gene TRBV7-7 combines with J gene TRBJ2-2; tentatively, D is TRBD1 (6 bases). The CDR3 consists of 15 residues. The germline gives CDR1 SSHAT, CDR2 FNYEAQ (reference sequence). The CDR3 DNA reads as TGTGCTAGCAGCTCAGCCGGGACAAGTCCCGGGGAGCTGTTTTTT. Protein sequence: CASSSAGTSPGELFF.

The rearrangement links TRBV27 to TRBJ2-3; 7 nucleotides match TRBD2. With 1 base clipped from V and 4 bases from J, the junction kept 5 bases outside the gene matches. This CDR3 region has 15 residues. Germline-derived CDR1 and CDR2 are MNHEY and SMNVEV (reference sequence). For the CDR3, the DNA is TGTGCCAGCAGTTTATTTGGGGGGGGACCAGATACGCAGTATTTT. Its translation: CASSLFGGGPDTQYF.

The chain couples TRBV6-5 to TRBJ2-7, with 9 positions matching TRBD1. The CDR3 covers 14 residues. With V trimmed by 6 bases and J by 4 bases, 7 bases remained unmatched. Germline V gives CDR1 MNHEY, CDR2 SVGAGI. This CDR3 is CASRDRGNDYEQYF. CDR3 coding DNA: TGTGCCAGCAGGGACAGGGGAAATGATTACGAGCAGTACTTC.

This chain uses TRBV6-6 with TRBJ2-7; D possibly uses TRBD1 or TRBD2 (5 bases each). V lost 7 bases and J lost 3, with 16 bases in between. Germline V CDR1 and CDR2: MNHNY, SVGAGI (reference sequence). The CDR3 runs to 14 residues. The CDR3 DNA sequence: TGTGCCAGCACCCGGGACGAGGGCAGCTACGAGCAGTACTTC. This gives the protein CASTRDEGSYEQYF.

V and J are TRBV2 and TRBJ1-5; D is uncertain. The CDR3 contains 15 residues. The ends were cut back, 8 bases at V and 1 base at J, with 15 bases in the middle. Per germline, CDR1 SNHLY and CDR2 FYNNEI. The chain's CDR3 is CASGVRAGSNQPQHF. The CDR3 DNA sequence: TGTGCCAGCGGGGTACGGGCGGGGAGCAATCAGCCCCAGCATTTT.